This passage covers 19 T cell receptor beta chains from one sample sequenced in a study of blood T cell repertoires in COVID-19. Sequencing was performed with immunoSEQ multiplex PCR; in TCRdb, only in-frame clones are kept and a portion is missing. The table lists about 11,000 clones, about 83% of them singletons. Source material: peripheral blood. These receptors all come from a man between 50 and 59 years old with active COVID-19.

This chain connects TRBV6-5 to TRBJ2-7, with 9 bases fitting TRBD2. This CDR3 region has 13 residues. Germline V gene sequence: CDR1 MNHEY, CDR2 SVGAGI. V shed 5 bases, J shed 6 bases, and the junction held 5 bases outside the gene matches. CDR3 nucleotides: TGTGCCAGCAGTCCAGGACTAGCGCTCGAGCAGTACTTC. Encoded protein: CASSPGLALEQYF.

The chain joins TRBV2 to TRBJ2-2; D perhaps matches TRBD2 (5 bases). Trimming pared 8 bases from V and 4 bases from J, leaving 11 bases between. This CDR3 region has 13 residues. CDR1 and CDR2 from the germline V gene are SNHLY and FYNNEI. CDR3 region: CASPGSSTGELFF. The CDR3 DNA reads as TGTGCCAGCCCGGGGAGTTCCACCGGGGAGCTGTTTTTT.

The genes are TRBV5-6 and TRBJ2-3; D remains ambiguous. From germline, CDR1 is SGHDT and CDR2 YYEEEE. Trimming left V 4 bases short and J 0 bases short, with 9 bases between. The CDR3 has 14 amino acids. CDR3 loop: CASSLQFSTDTQYF. CDR3 sequence (DNA): TGTGCCAGCAGCCTTCAGTTTAGCACAGATACGCAGTATTTT.

This chain links TRBV7-9 with TRBJ2-3; the D is unclear. Trimming took 5 bases from V and 2 from J, leaving 5 bases between them. This CDR3 is 12 amino acids long. The germline CDR1 and CDR2 sequences are SEHNR and FQNEAQ (reference sequence). This CDR3 is CASSQATDTQYF. The CDR3 nucleotides read TGTGCCAGCAGCCAAGCCACAGATACGCAGTATTTT.

The rearrangement uses TRBV19 and TRBJ2-2, with 7 positions matching TRBD1. V lost 6 bases to trimming and J lost 5 bases; unmatched junction nucleotides: 3. The CDR3 contains 13 residues. CDR1 and CDR2 (germline): LNHDA, SQIVND (reference sequence). CDR3 DNA: TGTGCCAGTAGCACAGGGGAAACCGGGGAGCTGTTTTTT. It is translated as CASSTGETGELFF.

The chain is built from TRBV28 and TRBJ2-7; D perhaps matches TRBD1 (5 bases). Germline CDR1 reads MDHEN; CDR2 reads SYDVKM. This CDR3 is 17 amino acids long. V was pared by 6 bases and J by 5 bases, with 26 bases between. The CDR3 protein is CASSSPFFRGTRDEQYF. DNA for the CDR3: TGTGCCAGCAGCTCCCCCTTTTTTAGGGGTACCCGGGACGAGCAGTACTTC.

This chain connects TRBV7-9 to TRBJ2-5, with a weak D call TRBD2 (6 bases). With 4 bases removed from V and 2 bases from J, the gap between germline ends came to 20 bases. Germline V gene lookup returns CDR1 SEHNR and CDR2 FQNEAQ (reference sequence). The CDR3 runs 17 residues. The CDR3 DNA reads as TGTGCCAGCAGCTCCCCATTTCCGGGAGAGGGGCAAGAGACCCAGTACTTC. This gives the protein CASSSPFPGEGQETQYF.

The rearrangement uses TRBV27 and TRBJ1-5; perhaps TRBD1 as D (5 bases). This CDR3 contains 13 residues. Germline V gene lookup returns CDR1 MNHEY and CDR2 SMNVEV (reference sequence). V lost 2 bases, J lost 6 bases, and 8 bases lay in between. CDR3 in amino acids: CASSLGGVQPQHF. CDR3 nucleotide sequence: TGTGCCAGCAGTTTAGGGGGGGTTCAGCCCCAGCATTTT.

The chain joins TRBV10-3 to TRBJ1-5; TRBD1 matches at 7 bases. The CDR3 spans 14 residues. In germline, CDR1 is ENHRY, CDR2 SYGVKD. With 5 bases clipped from V and 3 bases from J, the junction kept 4 bases outside the gene matches. Here the CDR3 DNA reads TGTGCCATCAGTCTCGGACAGGACAATCAGCCCCAGCATTTT. Residues: CAISLGQDNQPQHF.

This chain uses TRBV27 with TRBJ1-6; 12 nucleotides agree with TRBD1. Trimming at V came to 6 bases and at J to 10 bases, leaving 10 bases not matched to a gene. The V gene's germline CDR1 is MNHEY and CDR2 SMNVEV (reference sequence). The CDR3 sequence is 16 residues long. The CDR3 DNA is TGTGCCAGCAGGCCGGGACAGGGGGCGTTCGGGTCACCCCTCCACTTT. Protein: CASRPGQGAFGSPLHF.

This clone was observed a handful of times. This chain uses TRBV5-6 with TRBJ2-7; 7 bases are shared with TRBD1. V was pared by 4 bases and J by 0 bases, with 1 base of the junction left unmatched. In germline, CDR1 is SGHDT, CDR2 YYEEEE. This CDR3 has 13 amino acids. Here the CDR3 reads CASSGTVSYEQYF. CDR3 nucleotides: TGTGCCAGCAGCGGGACAGTCTCCTACGAGCAGTACTTC.

The chain uses TRBV2 and TRBJ1-2, with 10 bases aligning to TRBD1. Germline lookup yields CDR1 SNHLY and CDR2 FYNNEI. CDR3 length: 14 residues. V was clipped by 8 bases and J by 13 bases; unmatched bases: 16. CDR3 DNA: TGTGCCAGCGGAACGGTCGACAGGGGGCGGCTATTCACCTTC. Translating gives CASGTVDRGRLFTF.

V gene TRBV9 combines with J gene TRBJ1-5; D unresolved. Trimming took off 4 bases at V and 1 base at J, with 12 bases between the two ends. The CDR3 is 15 residues long. Germline V gives CDR1 SGDLS, CDR2 YYNGEE. This chain's CDR3 is CASSRDGISNQPQHF. In DNA, the CDR3 is TGTGCCAGCAGCAGAGACGGGATAAGCAATCAGCCCCAGCATTTT. Supplemented by reference TRBV9 and TRBJ1-5, the full variable domain reads DSGVTQTPKHLITATGQRVTLRCSPRSGDLSVYWYQQSLDQGLQFLIQYYNGEERAKGNILERFSAQQFPDLHSELNLSSLELGDSALYFCASSRDGISNQPQHFGDGTRLSIL.

This clone was detected once. The V gene is TRBV10-2, the J gene TRBJ1-5; D ambiguous. V lost 1 base and J lost 0, with 10 bases in between. The germline gives CDR1 WSHSY, CDR2 SAAADI. The CDR3 sequence is 16 residues long. CDR3 nucleotides: TGCGCCAGCAGTGAGTATGGGCCAGCTAGCAATCAGCCCCAGCATTTT. It yields the protein CASSEYGPASNQPQHF.

V gene TRBV2 combines with J gene TRBJ1-4, with TRBD1 matching 11 bases. The germline V gene has CDR1 SNHLY and CDR2 FYNNEI. After removal of 5 bases from V and 4 bases from J, the junction contained 6 bases not matched to a gene. The CDR3 runs to 16 residues. The CDR3 here is CASSRRDRGNNEKLFF. The CDR3 DNA follows: TGTGCCAGCAGTCGCCGGGACAGGGGGAATAATGAAAAACTGTTTTTT.

This rearrangement joins TRBV6-4 to TRBJ2-3, with 14 bases fitting TRBD2. Trimming took 6 bases from V and 1 from J; bases not matched to a gene: 9. This CDR3 is built from 18 residues. The germline CDR1 and CDR2 sequences are MRHNA and SNTAGT. The CDR3 DNA follows: TGTGCCAGCAGGACTTGGGGACTAGCGGGAGAAGGCACAGATACGCAGTATTTT. It specifies CASRTWGLAGEGTDTQYF.

This clone occurred a few times. The chain carries TRBV19 and TRBJ2-6, with D perhaps TRBD1 (5 bases). Germline V gives CDR1 LNHDA, CDR2 SQIVND (reference sequence). The CDR3 contains 17 residues. V was clipped by 5 bases and J by 0 bases, with 14 bases between them. CDR3 in DNA: TGTGCCAGTAGTGCCCAGGGATTTAGCTCTGGGGCCAACGTCCTGACTTTC. This sequence encodes CASSAQGFSSGANVLTF.

The chain uses TRBV4-1 and TRBJ2-4; 12 nucleotides line up with TRBD1. Looked up from germline, CDR1 is MGHRA and CDR2 is YSYEKL. The CDR3 covers 16 residues. V shed 5 bases and J 5 bases; nucleotides not matched to a gene: 7. CDR3 loop: CASSIRDRGHQNIQYF. The CDR3 coding sequence is TGCGCCAGCAGCATCCGGGACAGGGGGCACCAAAACATTCAGTACTTC.

The sample holds one count of this clone. The genes are TRBV5-4 and TRBJ2-5; D is perhaps TRBD2 (6 bases). The CDR3 is made up of 13 amino acids. Germline-derived CDR1 and CDR2 are SGHNT and YYREEE (reference sequence). V lost 0 bases and J 4 bases, leaving 7 bases between the germline ends. CDR3 residues: CASSLAGGETQYF. In DNA form, the CDR3 reads TGTGCCAGCAGCTTGGCCGGGGGAGAGACCCAGTACTTC.